This T cell receptor (beta chain) originates from a study of beta chain features in type 1 diabetes. This clone was counted a few times. The investigators reverse transcribed all of the isolated RNA, so they sequenced expressed TCRB transcripts. Profiled with immunoSEQ multiplex PCR; TCRdb holds only in-frame clones, not every one. The sample yields around 300,000 clones, more than 9.5% seen once. Sequenced sample: naive CD4+ T cells from blood. The receptor was isolated from a woman in her 30s in good health.

The CDR3 coding sequence is TGTGCCAGCAGCCCCGGGGAGAGGAATCAGCCCCAGCATTTT. It encodes CASSPGERNQPQHF. The J gene is TRBJ1-5, the V gene TRBV4-2, with D unresolved. Trimming pared 4 bases from V and 4 bases from J, leaving 11 bases between. From germline, CDR1 is LGHNA and CDR2 YNFKEQ. The CDR3 has 14 amino acids.